The rows below give T cell receptor beta chains drawn from one sample of a study of blood T cells in healthy people across ages. TCRdb redid the calling of the 5' RACE reads with MiXCR, one entry per CDR3 protein. The sample has hundreds of thousands of distinct CDR3 sequences, around 41% seen once; the top ten hold 25% to 35%. Sequencing was carried out using blood. The receptors originated from a man at least 80 years old in good health. Each CDR3 is given without its conserved first and last residue. D genes are given only for firm matches. Rows may omit the clone size; those that give it use once, few, many or a size class.

D gene: -
V gene: TRBV12-3/TRBV12-4
clone size: few
CDR3 protein: ASIKLGAGGYSNQPQH

D gene: TRBD2
V gene: TRBV5-6
clone size: -
CDR3 protein: ASSLFSGLAGVGERY

D gene: -
V gene: TRBV14
clone size: few
CDR3 protein: ASSQDRRKETQY

D gene: TRBD2
V gene: TRBV4-2
clone size: -
CDR3 protein: ASSQPSGGNYEQY

D gene: -
V gene: TRBV5-6
clone size: -
CDR3 protein: ASSLNPGRSYEQY

D gene: -
V gene: TRBV3-1
clone size: -
CDR3 protein: ASSQGNFYEQY

D gene: TRBD1
V gene: TRBV9
clone size: -
CDR3 protein: ASSNRQGRKDTQY

D gene: -
V gene: TRBV7-3
clone size: -
CDR3 protein: ASSPQGLVQETQY

D gene: -
V gene: TRBV5-8
clone size: -
CDR3 protein: ASSTNKNIQY

D gene: -
V gene: TRBV4-1
clone size: -
CDR3 protein: ASSHPTGSNTEAF

D gene: -
V gene: TRBV5-1
clone size: -
CDR3 protein: ASSWGARGETNTGELF

D gene: -
V gene: TRBV5-1
clone size: -
CDR3 protein: ASSKEGGSYSEQF

D gene: -
V gene: TRBV20-1
clone size: -
CDR3 protein: SARGLSGPSYEQY

D gene: TRBD1
V gene: TRBV20-1
clone size: few
CDR3 protein: SADGQGNYEQY

D gene: -
V gene: TRBV7-2
clone size: -
CDR3 protein: ASSLATLNSYNEQF

D gene: TRBD1
V gene: TRBV20-1
clone size: -
CDR3 protein: SATVAQGAGYT

D gene: TRBD1
V gene: TRBV20-1
clone size: few
CDR3 protein: SARGGQGFYEQY

D gene: -
V gene: TRBV20-1
clone size: once
CDR3 protein: SATGGGGETQY

D gene: -
V gene: TRBV11-2
clone size: -
CDR3 protein: ASSLGDSTRGETQY

D gene: -
V gene: TRBV20-1
clone size: few
CDR3 protein: SAPSLFALANTGELF

D gene: -
V gene: TRBV6-2/TRBV6-3
clone size: few
CDR3 protein: ASRDIYEQY

D gene: TRBD1
V gene: TRBV27
clone size: -
CDR3 protein: ASSTFGTGNEKLF

D gene: -
V gene: TRBV3-1
clone size: few
CDR3 protein: ASSSPAAAF

D gene: TRBD1
V gene: TRBV6-5
clone size: few
CDR3 protein: ASGQGARSPLH

D gene: -
V gene: TRBV29-1
clone size: few
CDR3 protein: SVRGGGNEQY

D gene: TRBD2
V gene: TRBV6-2/TRBV6-3
clone size: few
CDR3 protein: ASSPTSLSTSGAYEQY

D gene: -
V gene: TRBV6-2/TRBV6-3
clone size: many
CDR3 protein: ASSYAYQGLSTDTQY

D gene: -
V gene: TRBV21-1
clone size: few
CDR3 protein: ASSKVTGQGTTNEKLF

D gene: TRBD1
V gene: TRBV5-1
clone size: -
CDR3 protein: ASSLAAGTGMGETQY